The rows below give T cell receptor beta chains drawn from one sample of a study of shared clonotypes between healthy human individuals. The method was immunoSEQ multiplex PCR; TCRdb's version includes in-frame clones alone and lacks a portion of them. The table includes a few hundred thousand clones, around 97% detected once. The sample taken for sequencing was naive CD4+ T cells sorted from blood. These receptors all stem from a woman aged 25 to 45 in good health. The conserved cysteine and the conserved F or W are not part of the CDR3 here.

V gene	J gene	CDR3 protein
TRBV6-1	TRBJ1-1	ASSPRRGGTSEAF
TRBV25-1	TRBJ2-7	ASSRDRASGTSYEQY
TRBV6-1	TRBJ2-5	ASLYRGETQY
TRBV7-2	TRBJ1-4	ASSTRSGTAATNEKLF
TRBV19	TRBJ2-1	ASSSRGGRLAGAGGKNEQF
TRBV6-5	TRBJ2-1	ASSYNPFLAENEQF
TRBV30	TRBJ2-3	AWGPGTSGRGTDTQY
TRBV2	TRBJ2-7	ASTLGLAGDEQY
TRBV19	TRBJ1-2	ASTGWGMGPAGYT
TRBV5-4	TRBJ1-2	ASSLGGQGLYGYT
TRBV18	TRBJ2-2	ASSPPGGPSTGELF
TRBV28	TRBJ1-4	ASRLEQGEHEKLF
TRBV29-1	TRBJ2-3	SVDTPPTATQY
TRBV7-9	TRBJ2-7	ASSLGPGNEQY
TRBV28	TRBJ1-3	ASTTGDRNTIY
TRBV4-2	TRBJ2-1	ASKGTGGLSYNEQF
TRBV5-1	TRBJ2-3	ASSSRTGARDTQY
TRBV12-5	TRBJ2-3	ASGLEGQPTDTQY
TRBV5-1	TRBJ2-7	ASSLLRSPFYEQY
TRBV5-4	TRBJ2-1	ASSKGTSGVYNEQF
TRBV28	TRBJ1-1	ASNNLQGASTEAF
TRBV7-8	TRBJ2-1	ASSLVSAGRSIEQF
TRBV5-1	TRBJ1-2	ASDPGQGVDGYT
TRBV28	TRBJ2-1	ASSPPGLAGDNEQF
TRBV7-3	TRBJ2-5	ASSLNGVEETQY
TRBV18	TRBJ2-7	ASSETGVGQY
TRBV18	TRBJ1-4	ASSPQDNEKLF
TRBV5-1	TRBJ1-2	ASSLGTANYGYT
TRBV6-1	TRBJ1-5	ASSPTRRGPQH
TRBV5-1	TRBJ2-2	ASSLGQPNTGELF
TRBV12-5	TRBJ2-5	ASGGLAGETQY
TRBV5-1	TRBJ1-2	ASSQRGTGVHGYT
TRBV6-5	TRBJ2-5	ASSYSPRGFQETQY
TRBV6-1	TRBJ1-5	ASSEGHPNQPQH
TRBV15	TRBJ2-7	ATSTRTSGRFHEQY
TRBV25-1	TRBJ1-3	ASSRQHSGNTIY
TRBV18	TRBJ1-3	ASSPVPGAANTIY
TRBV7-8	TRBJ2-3	ASSSDLRDTQY
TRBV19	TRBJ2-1	ASRPGLNNEQF
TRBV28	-	ASSGQGTHEQY